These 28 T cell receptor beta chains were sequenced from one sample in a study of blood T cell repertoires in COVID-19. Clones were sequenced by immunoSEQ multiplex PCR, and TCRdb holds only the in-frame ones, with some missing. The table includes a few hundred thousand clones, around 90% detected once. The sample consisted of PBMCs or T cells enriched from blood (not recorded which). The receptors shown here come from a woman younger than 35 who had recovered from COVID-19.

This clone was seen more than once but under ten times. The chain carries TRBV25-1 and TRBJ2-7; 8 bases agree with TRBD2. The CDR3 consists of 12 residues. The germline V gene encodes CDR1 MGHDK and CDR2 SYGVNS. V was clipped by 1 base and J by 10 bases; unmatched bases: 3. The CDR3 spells CASSELAGIQYF. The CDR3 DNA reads TGTGCCAGCAGTGAATTAGCGGGAATTCAGTACTTC.

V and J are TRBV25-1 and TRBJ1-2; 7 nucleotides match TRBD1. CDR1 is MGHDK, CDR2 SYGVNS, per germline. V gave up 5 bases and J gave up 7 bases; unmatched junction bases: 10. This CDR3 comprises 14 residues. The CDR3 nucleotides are TGTGCCAGCAGTCCTCTGGAGGGGGCTTTTGGCTACACCTTC. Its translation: CASSPLEGAFGYTF.

The CDR3 loop reads CASSISGTAAVNTEAFF. DNA for the CDR3: TGTGCCAGCAGCATCTCCGGGACAGCTGCAGTAAACACTGAAGCTTTCTTT. This chain links TRBV9 with TRBJ1-1; 7 nucleotides match TRBD1. There are 17 residues in the CDR3. V gave up 4 bases and J gave up 2 bases; unmatched junction bases: 14. Germline values: CDR1 SGDLS, CDR2 YYNGEE.

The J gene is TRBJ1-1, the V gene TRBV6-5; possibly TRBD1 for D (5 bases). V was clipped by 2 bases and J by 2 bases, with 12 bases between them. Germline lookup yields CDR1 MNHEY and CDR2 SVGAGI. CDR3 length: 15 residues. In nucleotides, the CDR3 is TGTGCCAGCAGTTACCAGGGAATTGCTAACACTGAAGCTTTCTTT. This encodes CASSYQGIANTEAFF.

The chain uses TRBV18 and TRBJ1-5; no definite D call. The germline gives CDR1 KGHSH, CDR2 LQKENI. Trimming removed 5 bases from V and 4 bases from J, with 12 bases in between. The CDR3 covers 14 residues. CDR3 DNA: TGTGCCAGCTCAGAACTAAATGGGAATCAGCCCCAGCATTTT. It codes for CASSELNGNQPQHF.

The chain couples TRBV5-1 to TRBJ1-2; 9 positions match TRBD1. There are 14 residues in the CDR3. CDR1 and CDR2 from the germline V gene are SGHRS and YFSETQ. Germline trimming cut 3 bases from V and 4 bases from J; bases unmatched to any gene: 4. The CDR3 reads CASSSGTGSYGYTF. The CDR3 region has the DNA TGCGCCAGCAGCTCCGGGACAGGGAGCTATGGCTACACCTTC.

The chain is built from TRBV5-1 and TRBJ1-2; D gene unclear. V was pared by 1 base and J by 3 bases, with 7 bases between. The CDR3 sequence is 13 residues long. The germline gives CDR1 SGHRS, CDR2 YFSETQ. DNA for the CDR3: TGCGCCAGCAGCTTGCAGGAACACTATGGCTACACCTTC. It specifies CASSLQEHYGYTF.

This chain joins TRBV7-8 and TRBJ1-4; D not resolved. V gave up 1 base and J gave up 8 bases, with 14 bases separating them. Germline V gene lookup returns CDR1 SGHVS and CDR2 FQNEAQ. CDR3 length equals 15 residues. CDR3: CASSLGLPIREKLFF. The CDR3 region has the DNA TGTGCCAGCAGCTTAGGACTACCTATTAGAGAAAAACTGTTTTTT.

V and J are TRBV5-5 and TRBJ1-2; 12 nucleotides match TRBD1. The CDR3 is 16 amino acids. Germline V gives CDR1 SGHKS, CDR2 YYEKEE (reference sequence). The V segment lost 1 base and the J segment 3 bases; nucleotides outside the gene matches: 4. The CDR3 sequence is CASSLWGQGAYYGYTF. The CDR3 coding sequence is TGTGCCAGCAGCTTGTGGGGACAGGGGGCGTACTATGGCTACACCTTC.

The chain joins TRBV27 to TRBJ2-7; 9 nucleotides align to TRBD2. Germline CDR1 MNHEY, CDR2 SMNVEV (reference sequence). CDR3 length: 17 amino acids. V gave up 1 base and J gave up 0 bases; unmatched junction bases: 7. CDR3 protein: CASSLLGAGGSSYEQYF. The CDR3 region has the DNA TGTGCCAGCAGTTTATTAGGGGCGGGAGGGAGCTCCTACGAGCAGTACTTC.

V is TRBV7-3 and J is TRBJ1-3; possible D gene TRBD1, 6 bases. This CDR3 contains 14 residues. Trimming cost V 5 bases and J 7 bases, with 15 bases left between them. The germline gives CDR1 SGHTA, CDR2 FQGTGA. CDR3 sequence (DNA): TGTGCCAGCAGCCGTACAGGGTCCGGCAACACCATATATTTT. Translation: CASSRTGSGNTIYF.

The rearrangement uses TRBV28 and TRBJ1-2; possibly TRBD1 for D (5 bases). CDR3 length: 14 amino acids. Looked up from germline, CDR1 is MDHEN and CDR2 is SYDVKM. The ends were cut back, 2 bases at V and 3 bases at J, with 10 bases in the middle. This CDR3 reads CASSLQGSDYGYTF. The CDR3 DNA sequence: TGTGCCAGCAGTTTACAGGGTTCGGACTATGGCTACACCTTC.

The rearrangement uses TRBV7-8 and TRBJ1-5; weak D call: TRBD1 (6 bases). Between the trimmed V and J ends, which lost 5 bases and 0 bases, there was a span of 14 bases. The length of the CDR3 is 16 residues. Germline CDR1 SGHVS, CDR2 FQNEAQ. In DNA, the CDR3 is TGTGCCAGCAGCGACGACAGGAGCTATAGCAATCAGCCCCAGCATTTT. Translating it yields CASSDDRSYSNQPQHF.

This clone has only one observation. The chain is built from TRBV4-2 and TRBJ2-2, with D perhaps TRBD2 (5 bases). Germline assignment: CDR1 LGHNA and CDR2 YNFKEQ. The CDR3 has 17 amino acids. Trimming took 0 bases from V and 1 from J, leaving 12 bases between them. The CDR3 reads CASSQDGVRVNTGELFF. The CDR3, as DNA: TGTGCCAGCAGCCAAGATGGGGTGCGGGTGAACACCGGGGAGCTGTTTTTT.

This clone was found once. The CDR3, as DNA: TGCGCCAGCAGCCACCAACTATTGAGCTCTGGGGCCAACGTCCTGACTTTC. It yields the protein CASSHQLLSSGANVLTF. This chain connects TRBV4-3 to TRBJ2-6; no firm D call. V gave up 3 bases and J gave up 0 bases, with 12 bases separating them. The CDR3 loop spans 17 amino acids. CDR1 is LGHNA, CDR2 YSLEER, per germline.

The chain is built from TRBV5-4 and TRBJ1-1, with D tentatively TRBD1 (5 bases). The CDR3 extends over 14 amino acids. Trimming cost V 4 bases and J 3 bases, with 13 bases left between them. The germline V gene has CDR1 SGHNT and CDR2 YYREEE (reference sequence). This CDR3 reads CASSKLSGYTEAFF. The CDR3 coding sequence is TGTGCCAGCAGCAAATTATCAGGGTACACTGAAGCTTTCTTT.

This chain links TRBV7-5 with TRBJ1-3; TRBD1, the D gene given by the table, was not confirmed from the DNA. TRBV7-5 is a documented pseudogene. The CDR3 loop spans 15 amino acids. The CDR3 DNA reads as TGTGCCAGAAGCTTCGAACAGGGGACTGGAAACACCATATATTTT. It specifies CARSFEQGTGNTIYF.

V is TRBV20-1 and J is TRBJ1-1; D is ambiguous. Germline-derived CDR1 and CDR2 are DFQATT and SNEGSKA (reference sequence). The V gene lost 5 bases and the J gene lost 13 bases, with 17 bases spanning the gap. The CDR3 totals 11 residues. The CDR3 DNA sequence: TGCAGTGCTCCAAGCACCGTAAATCGTTTCTTT. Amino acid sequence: CSAPSTVNRFF.

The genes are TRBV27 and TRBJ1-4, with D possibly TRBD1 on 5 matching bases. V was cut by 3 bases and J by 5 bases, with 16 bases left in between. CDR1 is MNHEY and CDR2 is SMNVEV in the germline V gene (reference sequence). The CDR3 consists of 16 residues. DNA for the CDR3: TGTGCCAGCAGTTTCCAGGGCGCAAGCGAGAATGAAAAACTGTTTTTT. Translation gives CASSFQGASENEKLFF. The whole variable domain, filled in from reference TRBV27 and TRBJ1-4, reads EAQVTQNPRYLITVTGKKLTVTCSQNMNHEYMSWYRQDPGLGLRQIYYSMNVEVTDKGDVPEGYKVSRKEKRNFPLILESPSPNQTSLYFCASSFQGASENEKLFFGSGTQLSVL.

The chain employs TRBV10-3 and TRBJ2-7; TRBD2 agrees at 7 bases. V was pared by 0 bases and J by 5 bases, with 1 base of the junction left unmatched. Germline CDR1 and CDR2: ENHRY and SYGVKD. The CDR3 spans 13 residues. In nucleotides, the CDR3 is TGTGCCATCAGTGAGTCGGGAGGGAACGAGCAGTACTTC. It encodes CAISESGGNEQYF.

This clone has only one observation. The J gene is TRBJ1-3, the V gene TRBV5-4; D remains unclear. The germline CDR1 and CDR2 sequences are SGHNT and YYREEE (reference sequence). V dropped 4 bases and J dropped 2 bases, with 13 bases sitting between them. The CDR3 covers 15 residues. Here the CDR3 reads CASSPDGGPGNTIYF. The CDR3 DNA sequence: TGTGCCAGCAGCCCCGACGGTGGGCCTGGAAACACCATATATTTT.

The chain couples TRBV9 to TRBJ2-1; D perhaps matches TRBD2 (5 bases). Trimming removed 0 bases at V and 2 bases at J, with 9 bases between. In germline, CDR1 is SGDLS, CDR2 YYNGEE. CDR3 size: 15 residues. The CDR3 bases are TGTGCCAGCAGCGTAGCCTCGGGAACCTACAATGAGCAGTTCTTC. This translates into CASSVASGTYNEQFF.

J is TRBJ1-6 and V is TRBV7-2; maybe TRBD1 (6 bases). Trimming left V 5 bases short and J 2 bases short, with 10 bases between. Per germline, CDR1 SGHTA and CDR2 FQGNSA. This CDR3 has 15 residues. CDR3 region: CASSEQGTYNSPLHF. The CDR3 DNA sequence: TGTGCCAGCAGCGAACAGGGCACCTATAATTCACCCCTCCACTTT.

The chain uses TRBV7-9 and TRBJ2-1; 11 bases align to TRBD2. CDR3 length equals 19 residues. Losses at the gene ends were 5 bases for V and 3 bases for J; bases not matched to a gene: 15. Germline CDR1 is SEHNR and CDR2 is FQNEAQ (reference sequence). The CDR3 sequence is CASSPISAKLAGVYNEQFF. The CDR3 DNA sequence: TGTGCCAGCAGCCCGATTTCCGCGAAACTAGCGGGAGTCTACAATGAGCAGTTCTTC.

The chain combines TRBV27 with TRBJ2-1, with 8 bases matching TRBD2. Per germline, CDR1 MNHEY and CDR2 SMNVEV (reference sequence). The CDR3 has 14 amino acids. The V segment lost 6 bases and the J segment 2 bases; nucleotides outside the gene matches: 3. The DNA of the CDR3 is TGTGCCAGCAGGGTTAGCGGGACCTACAATGAGCAGTTCTTC. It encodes CASRVSGTYNEQFF.

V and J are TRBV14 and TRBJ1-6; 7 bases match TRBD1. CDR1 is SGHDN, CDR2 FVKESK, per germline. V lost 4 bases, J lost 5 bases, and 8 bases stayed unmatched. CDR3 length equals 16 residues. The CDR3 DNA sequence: TGTGCCAGCAGCCCTCCCTACAGGGGACATAATTCACCCCTCCACTTT. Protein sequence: CASSPPYRGHNSPLHF.

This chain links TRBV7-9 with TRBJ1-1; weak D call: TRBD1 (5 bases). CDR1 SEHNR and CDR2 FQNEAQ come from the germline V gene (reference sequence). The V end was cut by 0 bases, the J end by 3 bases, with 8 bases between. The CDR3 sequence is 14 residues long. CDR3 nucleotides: TGTGCCAGCAGCTTAGCCCAGGGCTACACTGAAGCTTTCTTT. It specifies CASSLAQGYTEAFF.

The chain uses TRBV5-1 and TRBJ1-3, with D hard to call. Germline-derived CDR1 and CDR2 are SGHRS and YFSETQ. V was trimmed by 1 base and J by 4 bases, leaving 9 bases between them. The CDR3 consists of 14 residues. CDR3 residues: CASSLTRSGNTIYF. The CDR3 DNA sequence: TGCGCCAGCAGCTTGACGAGGTCCGGAAACACCATATATTTT.